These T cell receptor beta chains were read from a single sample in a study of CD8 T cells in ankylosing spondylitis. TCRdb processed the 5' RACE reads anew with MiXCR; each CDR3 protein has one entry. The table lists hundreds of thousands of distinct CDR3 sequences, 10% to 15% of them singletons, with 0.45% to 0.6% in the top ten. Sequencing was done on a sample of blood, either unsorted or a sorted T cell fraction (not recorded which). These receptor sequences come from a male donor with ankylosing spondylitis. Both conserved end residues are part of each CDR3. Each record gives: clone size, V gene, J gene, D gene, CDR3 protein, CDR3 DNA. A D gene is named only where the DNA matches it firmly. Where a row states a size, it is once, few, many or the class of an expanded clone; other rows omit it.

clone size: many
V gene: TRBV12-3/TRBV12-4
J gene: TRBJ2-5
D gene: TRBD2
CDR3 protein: CASSLFPGLASETQYF
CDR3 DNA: TGTGCCAGCAGTTTATTTCCGGGACTAGCATCTGAGACCCAGTACTTC

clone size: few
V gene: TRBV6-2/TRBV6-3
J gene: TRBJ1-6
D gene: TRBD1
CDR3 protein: CASYSGQARNSPLHF
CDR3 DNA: TGTGCCAGTTACTCGGGACAGGCTAGAAATTCACCCCTCCACTTT

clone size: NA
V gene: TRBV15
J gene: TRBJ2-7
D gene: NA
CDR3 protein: CATSRAPTGSYEQYF
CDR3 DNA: TGTGCCACCAGCAGAGCTCCGACAGGTTCCTACGAGCAGTACTTC

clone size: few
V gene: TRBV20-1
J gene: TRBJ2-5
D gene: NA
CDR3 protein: CSAPDRGGRETQYF
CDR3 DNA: TGCAGTGCGCCTGACCGGGGAGGTAGGGAGACCCAGTACTTC

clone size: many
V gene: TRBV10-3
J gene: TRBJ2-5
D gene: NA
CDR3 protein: CAISPQGRGTQYF
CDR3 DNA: TGTGCCATCAGTCCTCAGGGTCGGGGAACCCAGTACTTC

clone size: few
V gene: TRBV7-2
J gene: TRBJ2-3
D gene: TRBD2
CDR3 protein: CASSLAVAGAGADTQYF
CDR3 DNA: TGTGCCAGCAGCTTAGCGGTGGCGGGAGCCGGGGCAGATACGCAGTATTTT

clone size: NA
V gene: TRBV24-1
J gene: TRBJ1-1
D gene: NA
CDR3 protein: CATSDFWGGEAFF
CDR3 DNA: TGTGCCACCAGTGATTTTTGGGGAGGGGAAGCTTTCTTT

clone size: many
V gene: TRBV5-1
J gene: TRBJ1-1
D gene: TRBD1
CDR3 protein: CASSRTGQMNTEAFF
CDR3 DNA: TGCGCCAGCAGCCGGACGGGACAGATGAACACTGAAGCTTTCTTT

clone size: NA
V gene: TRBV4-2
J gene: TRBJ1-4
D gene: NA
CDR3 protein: CASSQDRAENEKLFF
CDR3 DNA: TGTGCCAGCAGCCAGGATAGGGCGGAAAATGAAAAACTGTTTTTT

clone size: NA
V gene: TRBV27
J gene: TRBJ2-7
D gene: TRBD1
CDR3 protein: CASSFVPGTGGYEQYF
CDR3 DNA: TGTGCCAGCAGTTTCGTTCCCGGGACAGGGGGTTACGAGCAGTACTTC

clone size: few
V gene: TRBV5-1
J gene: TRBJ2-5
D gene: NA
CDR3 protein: CASSKDLRQETQYF
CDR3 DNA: TGCGCCAGCAGCAAGGACCTTCGGCAAGAGACCCAGTACTTC

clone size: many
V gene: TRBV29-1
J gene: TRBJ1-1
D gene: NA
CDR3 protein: CSGRQVNTEAFF
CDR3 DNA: TGCAGCGGTCGACAAGTGAACACTGAAGCTTTCTTT

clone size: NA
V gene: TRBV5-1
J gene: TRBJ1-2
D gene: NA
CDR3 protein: CASSFSRRDLGYTF
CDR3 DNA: TGCGCCAGCAGCTTTTCGAGGCGGGATTTAGGCTACACCTTC

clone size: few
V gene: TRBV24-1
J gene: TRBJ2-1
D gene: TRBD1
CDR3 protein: CATSDFGSTGGGEQFF
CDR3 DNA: TGTGCCACCAGTGATTTTGGATCGACAGGGGGGGGCGAGCAGTTCTTC

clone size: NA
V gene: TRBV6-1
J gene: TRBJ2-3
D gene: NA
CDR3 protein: CASSTRGVADTQYF
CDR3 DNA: TGTGCCAGCAGCACCAGGGGGGTCGCAGATACGCAGTATTTT

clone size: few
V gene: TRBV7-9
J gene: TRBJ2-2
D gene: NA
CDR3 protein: CAWGELFF
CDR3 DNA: TGTGCATGGGGGGAGCTGTTTTTT

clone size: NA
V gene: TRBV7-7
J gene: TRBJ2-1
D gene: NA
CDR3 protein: CASSLDGGRGEQFF
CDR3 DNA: TGTGCTAGCAGCCTGGACGGGGGCCGGGGTGAGCAGTTCTTC

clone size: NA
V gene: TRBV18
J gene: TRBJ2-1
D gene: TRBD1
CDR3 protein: CASSPDREEQFF
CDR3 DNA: TGTGCCAGCTCACCGGACAGGGAGGAGCAGTTCTTC

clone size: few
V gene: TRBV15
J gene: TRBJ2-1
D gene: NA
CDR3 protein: CATSRSPTENEQFF
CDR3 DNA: TGTGCCACCAGCAGATCCCCGACGGAGAATGAGCAGTTCTTC

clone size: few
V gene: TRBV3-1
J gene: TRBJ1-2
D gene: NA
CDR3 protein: CASSQDFEIYTF
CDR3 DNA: TGTGCCAGCAGCCAAGACTTTGAAATCTACACCTTC

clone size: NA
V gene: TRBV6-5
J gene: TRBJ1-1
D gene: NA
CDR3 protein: CASSYVTLKGVTEAFF
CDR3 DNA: TGTGCCAGCAGTTATGTTACGCTAAAGGGGGTCACTGAAGCTTTCTTT

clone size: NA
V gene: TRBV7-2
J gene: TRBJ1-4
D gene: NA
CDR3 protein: CASSSQTADEKLFF
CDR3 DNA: TGTGCCAGCAGCTCCCAAACGGCAGATGAAAAACTGTTTTTT

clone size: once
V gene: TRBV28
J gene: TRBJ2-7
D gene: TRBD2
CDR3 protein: CASSFGSRLADSSYEQYF
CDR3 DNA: TGTGCCAGCAGTTTTGGTTCGAGGCTAGCGGATAGCTCCTACGAGCAGTACTTC

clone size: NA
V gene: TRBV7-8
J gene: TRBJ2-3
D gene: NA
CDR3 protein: CASSLGLTSTDTQYF
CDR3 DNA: TGTGCCAGCAGCCTCGGACTGACTAGCACAGATACGCAGTATTTT

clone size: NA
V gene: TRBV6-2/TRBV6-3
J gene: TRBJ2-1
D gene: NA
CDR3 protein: CATRRGLVYNEQFF
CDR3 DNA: TGTGCCACACGAAGGGGACTGGTATACAATGAGCAGTTCTTC

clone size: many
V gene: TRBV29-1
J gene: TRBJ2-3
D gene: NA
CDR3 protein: CSVEQGITDTQYF
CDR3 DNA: TGCAGCGTTGAGCAGGGCATCACAGATACGCAGTATTTT

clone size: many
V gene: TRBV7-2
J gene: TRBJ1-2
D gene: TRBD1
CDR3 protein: CASSFTAGGGYTF
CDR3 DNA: TGTGCCAGCAGCTTCACGGCAGGGGGCGGCTACACCTTC

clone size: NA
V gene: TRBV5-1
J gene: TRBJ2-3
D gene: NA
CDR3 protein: CASSFLTFTDTQYF
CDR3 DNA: TGCGCCAGCAGCTTCCTTACCTTCACAGATACGCAGTATTTT

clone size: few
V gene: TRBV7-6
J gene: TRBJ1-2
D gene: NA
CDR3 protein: CASSSYPGQNYGYTF
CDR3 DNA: TGTGCCAGCAGCTCCTACCCTGGACAGAACTATGGCTACACCTTC

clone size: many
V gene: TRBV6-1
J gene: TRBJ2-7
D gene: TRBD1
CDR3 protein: CASSPRGRGQYEQYF
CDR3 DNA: TGTGCCAGCAGTCCCCGGGGCAGGGGGCAATACGAGCAGTACTTC

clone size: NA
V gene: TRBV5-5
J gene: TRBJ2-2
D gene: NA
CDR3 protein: CASSQERDAGELFF
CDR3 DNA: TGTGCCAGCAGTCAGGAGAGAGATGCCGGGGAGCTGTTTTTT

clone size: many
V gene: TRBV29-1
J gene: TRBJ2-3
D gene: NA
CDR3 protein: CSVVSGTDTQYF
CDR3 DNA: TGCAGCGTTGTTTCAGGCACAGATACGCAGTATTTT

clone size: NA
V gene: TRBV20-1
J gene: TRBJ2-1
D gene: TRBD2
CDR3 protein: CSAPTPGTITYNEQFF
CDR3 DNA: TGCAGTGCTCCAACCCCCGGGACTATCACTTACAATGAGCAGTTCTTC

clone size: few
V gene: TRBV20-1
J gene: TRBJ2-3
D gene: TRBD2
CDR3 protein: CSAPDSTSAKYTDTQYF
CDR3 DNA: TGCAGTGCTCCGGATTCCACTAGCGCTAAATACACAGATACGCAGTATTTT

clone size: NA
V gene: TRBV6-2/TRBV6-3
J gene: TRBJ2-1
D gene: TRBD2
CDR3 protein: CASSRGLAGTNEQFF
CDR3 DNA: TGTGCCAGCAGCCGCGGACTAGCGGGGACCAATGAGCAGTTCTTC

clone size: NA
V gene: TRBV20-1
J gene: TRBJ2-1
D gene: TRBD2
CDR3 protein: CSASSGPSSYNEQFF
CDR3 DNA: TGCAGTGCTAGTAGCGGGCCCAGCTCCTACAATGAGCAGTTCTTC